Listed below are T cell receptor beta chains from one sample, sequenced in a study of Ad26.COV2.S vaccination and SARS-CoV-2 variants. The method was immunoSEQ multiplex PCR; TCRdb's version includes in-frame clones alone and lacks a portion of them. The profile shows around 310,000 clones, under 90% of them singletons. Sample: peripheral blood, taken in a trial of Ad26.COV2.S vaccine versus placebo. Source of these receptors: a person aged 18-60 years who received the Ad26.COV2.S COVID-19 vaccine or a placebo. The CDR3 runs from the conserved cysteine through the conserved F or W. D genes are given only for firm matches. Some rows mark clone size as missing; the rest say once, few, many or name a class of expanded clone.

abundance	j_gene	v_gene	d_gene	CDR3aa	CDR3nt
.	TRBJ2-3	TRBV5-1	.	CASSSSADTQYF	TGCGCCAGCAGCTCGTCAGCAGATACGCAGTATTTT
.	TRBJ2-7	TRBV12-3/TRBV12-4	.	CASTKDTFGEQYF	TGTGCCAGCACTAAGGACACCTTCGGCGAGCAGTACTTC
.	TRBJ2-7	TRBV7-8	.	CASSLVGGYEQYF	TGTGCCAGCAGCTTAGTAGGCGGATACGAGCAGTACTTC
.	TRBJ1-6	TRBV5-6	.	CASSLATGVNSPLHF	TGTGCCAGCAGCTTGGCGACAGGTGTGAATTCACCCCTCCACTTT
few	TRBJ1-1	TRBV4-3	.	CASSQDDVNTEAFF	TGCGCCAGCAGCCAAGATGATGTGAACACTGAAGCTTTCTTT
.	TRBJ1-2	TRBV30	.	CAWGAQGVFHGYTF	TGTGCCTGGGGGGCACAGGGAGTCTTTCATGGCTACACCTTC
.	TRBJ1-2	TRBV2	.	CASSVQVSNYGYTF	TGTGCCAGCAGTGTGCAGGTTTCTAACTATGGCTACACCTTC
.	TRBJ2-1	TRBV4-1	TRBD2	CASSQEGLVHEQFF	TGCGCCAGCAGCCAAGAGGGACTAGTCCATGAGCAGTTCTTC
few	TRBJ2-7	TRBV11-3	.	CASSLGANYEQYF	TGTGCCAGCAGCTTAGGGGCGAATTACGAGCAGTACTTC
.	TRBJ2-1	TRBV6-6	TRBD2	CASSYRAGAYNEQFF	TGTGCCAGCAGTTACAGAGCGGGGGCCTACAATGAGCAGTTCTTC
.	TRBJ2-7	TRBV18	.	CASSPGQKGYEQYF	TGTGCCAGCTCACCCGGACAGAAGGGCTACGAGCAGTACTTC
many	TRBJ2-2	TRBV10-1	.	CASRQGSYTGELFF	TGCGCCAGCAGACAGGGAAGTTATACCGGGGAGCTGTTTTTT
.	TRBJ1-5	TRBV30	.	CAWSVQSGPQHF	TGTGCCTGGAGTGTACAGAGTGGGCCCCAGCATTTT
.	TRBJ2-5	TRBV5-1	.	CASSVNQETQYF	TGCGCCAGCAGCGTGAACCAAGAGACCCAGTACTTC
.	TRBJ2-4	TRBV29-1	.	CSVEDTGDIQYF	TGCAGCGTTGAAGATACGGGAGACATTCAGTACTTC
.	TRBJ1-5	TRBV18	.	CASSPGMGGNQPQHF	TGTGCCAGCTCACCGGGGATGGGAGGCAATCAGCCCCAGCATTTT
few	TRBJ2-2	TRBV18	.	CASSPPSLTANTGELFF	TGTGCCAGCTCACCACCTAGTCTGACCGCGAACACCGGGGAGCTGTTTTTT
.	TRBJ2-1	TRBV9	TRBD1	CATTKTGDSYNEQFF	TGTGCCACCACAAAGACAGGGGATTCCTACAATGAGCAGTTCTTC
.	TRBJ1-2	TRBV3-1/TRBV3-2	.	CASSPLSSLRGANYGYTF	TGTGCCAGCAGCCCGCTTTCCTCACTCAGGGGAGCTAACTATGGCTACACCTTC
.	TRBJ1-1	TRBV5-5	.	CASSRTTGRLNTEAFF	TGTGCCAGCAGCCGTACGACAGGTCGGCTCAACACTGAAGCTTTCTTT
.	TRBJ1-2	TRBV27	TRBD1	CASSFASQGSYGYTF	TGTGCCAGCAGTTTCGCCTCACAGGGGTCCTACGGCTACACCTTC
.	TRBJ2-3	TRBV7-2	.	CATWGRSTDTQYF	TGTGCGACGTGGGGGAGGAGCACAGATACGCAGTATTTT
.	TRBJ1-1	TRBV2	TRBD1	CASIQGQGAFVNTEAFF	TGTGCCAGCATTCAAGGACAGGGGGCGTTCGTAAACACTGAAGCTTTCTTT